This T cell receptor beta chain was sequenced during a study of cytomegalovirus exposure and HLA in healthy donors (dated by TCRdb to 2015 to 2018). About the full investigation: An earlier analysis of 587 of the donors reported about 280 Gb of sequence data and around 100 million unique TCR beta sequences obtained from some 170 million T cells. An early release covering around 630 HLA-typed donors comprised about 290 gigabases of sequencing data and 85 million or so unique TCR sequences. The genetic ancestry cluster associated with self-reported Caucasian donors included around four fifths of the roughly 360 genotyped donors. The study was designed to test whether signatures of past pathogen exposure could be identified by cataloging public T cell receptors. Using immunosequencing, the study profiled T cell repertoires from approximately 700 subjects and related those repertoires to cytomegalovirus serostatus. Along with the roughly 700-subject first cohort, a separate validation cohort of over 90 different subjects was used. To predict cytomegalovirus infection status, the study combined high-throughput TCR immunosequencing, statistical association of individual TCRs with disease status, and machine learning. To study patterns of TCR occurrence, a later analysis re-analyzed previously published TCR beta repertoires from 600 to 750 donors and added high-resolution HLA genotyping. Rather than using new phenotypic data, the later analysis identified candidate immune exposures from TCR beta sequences and from how often those sequences occurred across donors. An earlier analysis of roughly 580 of the donors used high-throughput TCR beta sequencing to judge whether each TCR beta V gene segment behaved as functional or pseudogenic. Donor age, sex, ethnicity and CMV serostatus were compiled together with the repertoire data. Genome-wide SNP genotypes for about three fifths of the roughly 670 donors were used in a later genetic analysis, which treated that subset as a discovery cohort. All discovery cohort repertoires had been generated on a single sequencing platform. HLA typing included class I and class II loci at four-digit resolution. The number of donors typed differed by locus, with about 629-640 for A, B, C, DRB1 and DQB1, roughly 520 for DQA1, 600 to 610 for DPA1, and 450 to 480 for DPB1. Roughly 5 DR-DQ haplotypes were handled as single units for association and clustering because linkage in the cohort was strong. Across approximately 400 genotyped donors of the cohort, an average of roughly 250,000 unique TCR beta nucleotide sequences per donor were sequenced, and approximately 17% of those sequences were non-productive.

The cohort was made up of approximately 670 healthy bone marrow donors. All cohort members were sampled while nominally healthy, although unrecorded immune exposures were likely present. The donor was CMV seropositive and was included in the group of 290 or so seropositive cohort members. A peripheral blood sample was collected from each donor, and TCR beta sequencing was performed on peripheral blood mononuclear cells. The Qiagen DNeasy Blood Extraction Kit was used to extract genomic DNA from the blood cell samples. This clone was detected only once. No cognate antigen has been identified for it. Per-base qualities were not stored, and no clone one base away is much larger. General findings and caveats noted by the study authors: Only TCR beta chains were sequenced in this cohort, and the absence of alpha or paired-chain data limited detectable features. Specific HLA alleles were associated with 18,000 or so TCR beta sequences at a false discovery rate of 0.05 in a later analysis. The classifier was reported to diagnose cytomegalovirus status with high specificity and sensitivity in both the original and validation cohorts. A later genetic analysis associated a missense DCLRE1C variant with V-gene and J-gene trimming of TCR beta chains, and an independent cohort replicated the association. In a later analysis, TCR association rates were found to vary across HLA loci, with the most associated TCRs seen for DRB1 alleles and the fewest for HLA-C alleles. A few of the identified cytomegalovirus-associated TCR beta chains were confirmed in vitro to be specific for cytomegalovirus antigens. Across donors, most TCR sequences were observed very rarely, whereas some public TCRs were present in many individuals. A group of highly shared sequence variants was considered likely to be a technical artifact of the sequencing pipeline. The 87-base-pair reads could not distinguish some IMGT-functional V segments, including TRBV6-2 and TRBV6-3, so those segments were excluded. The only immune exposure information available for the cohort was CMV serostatus. In a later analysis, several top co-occurrence clusters were reported to appear linked to parvovirus B19, influenza, CMV and Epstein-Barr virus. A further reported finding was that TCR beta sequences accurately predicted the HLA-A and HLA-B alleles for most subjects in the first cohort. A later genetic analysis reported fewer N-insertions in productive TCRs among donors in an Asian-associated ancestry cluster than the roughly 700-donor mean. The study listed 150 to 200 TCR beta chains as associated with cytomegalovirus. Because HLA typing was unavailable for some donors at each locus, only the typed subset was used in association tests. When HLA alleles, especially DR and DQ, strongly co-occurred, attributing TCR associations to individual alleles was difficult. Correlated functional status among segregating V segments might be attributable to linkage disequilibrium, but an unknown experimental factor could not be ruled out. A later analysis found that most CMV-associated TCR beta chains appeared HLA-restricted, with HLA associations seemingly driven largely by CMV exposure. In a later analysis, HLA-associated TCR beta chains were found to be more clonally expanded and to have lower generation probabilities than equally common non-associated chains. Broadly in line with IMGT annotations, most TCR beta V segments showed up in productive rearrangements about 90% or about 30% of the time in an earlier analysis of 587 of the donors. The authors suggested that the approach could potentially be generalized to other disease states and immunological phenotypes. Because counts were too low, approximately 18 rarely observed V segments, including chromosome 9 orphons, were excluded from the earlier analysis of under 650 of the donors. Sequencing depth was assumed to be roughly uniform across donors in the presence/absence analyses, though that assumption may not hold.

The library was generated by the immunoSEQ multiplex PCR assay. For the multiplex PCR, a mixture combining 60 forward primers for TCR Vbeta segments and 13 reverse primers for TCR Jbeta segments was used. Amplification of the CDR3 region of rearranged TCR beta genes was performed with a multiplex PCR assay on genomic DNA. Amplified TCR beta libraries were sequenced as 87-base-pair reads on the Illumina HiSeq System. On the authors' methods: In a later analysis, tens of millions of unique TCR beta chains were counted across the 690 or so repertoires, and around 10 million of these chains were shared by at least two donors. Raw reads were error-corrected and collapsed into unique sequences by a nearest-neighbor algorithm in which closely related sequences were merged to remove PCR and sequencing errors. V, D and J gene segments were assigned by aligning CDR3 sequences to IMGT reference sequences. For a sequence to be retained, at least a six-nucleotide match to both a V gene segment and a J gene segment was required. A rearrangement was called productive if the CDR3 had no stop codons and remained in frame with V and J, and every other rearrangement was called non-productive. Following IMGT convention, CDR3 was defined as the stretch from the second conserved V-encoded cysteine up to the conserved J-encoded phenylalanine. The earlier analysis of about 640 of the donors excluded any sequence lacking an unambiguous match to a single V gene segment. An earlier analysis of 500 to 600 of the donors classified V segments as functional when productive rearrangements were above 56.7% and as segregating when the standard deviation between donors was above 5%. To diagnose cytomegalovirus status from the catalog of TCR beta chain sequences, a statistical classification framework was built. A later analysis assigned V and J genes by comparing TCR nucleotide sequences with IMGT/GENE-DB human TR gene sequences. In a later analysis, CDR3 sequences and most-parsimonious VDJ recombination scenarios were assigned using the TCRdist pipeline. In a later analysis, each TCR beta chain was defined by its CDR3 amino acid sequence together with its V-gene family, and reads lacking a unique V-gene family were excluded. To address suspected cross-contamination and a sequencing artifact, a later analysis removed under 600 highly shared, low-generation-probability nucleotide sequences. In a later analysis, a clonal expansion index was calculated for each public chain from normalized within-repertoire ranks of inferred template counts. In a later analysis, generation probabilities were computed using a VDJ recombination model fitted to out-of-frame rearrangements, and the results were checked against IGoR. In a later analysis, hypergeometric tests were used to score TCR-TCR, TCR-HLA and TCR-CMV co-occurrence, with a repertoire-size bias correction applied to TCR pairs. In a later analysis, false discovery rates were estimated by permuting HLA or CMV assignments 20 times. In a later analysis, co-occurring TCRs were grouped using DBSCAN, and TCRdist sequence similarity was added for clustering within HLA-allele-positive subsets. Repertoires with fewer than 30,000 or more than 120,000 public chains were left out of co-occurrence clustering, as were five repertoires with anomalous nucleotide sharing. TCRdb limited this immuneACCESS table to in-frame rearrangements with V and J called. A share of clones is missing; checked studies link under half to unresolved V genes, and the rest is unexplained. The V and J calls and clone size come from that table; D and trimming were worked out from the DNA. The sample records roughly 130,000 clones, roughly 62% of which are singletons. The ten largest clonotypes hold about 1.6% of the sample.

For this chain, trimming is 5 bases at the V end and 1 base at the J end, and the number of junction bases without a gene match is 4. From a lookup of the germline V gene, CDR1 and CDR2 are MDHEN and SYDVKM. The CDR3 starts with the cysteine, ends with the phenylalanine, and has 14 residues. Just the 42-base CDR3 DNA is kept, in frame starting at base 1. This sequence uses TRBV28 and TRBJ1-1, with 7 junctional bases fitting TRBD1. The sample taken for sequencing was PBMCs. The TCR sequence derives from a young man in good health and CMV-seropositive. For the CDR3, the sequence is CASSPGTENTEAFF. The bases are TGTGCCAGCAGTCCCGGGACAGAGAACACTGAAGCTTTCTTT.